These T cell receptor beta chains were read from a single sample in a study of brain metastases from non-small cell lung cancer. Libraries were prepared by immunoSEQ multiplex PCR; TCRdb keeps only in-frame clonotypes and omits some of them. The sample holds approximately 6,100 clones, 82% seen once. The specimen sequenced was primary lung tumor tissue. The receptors were gathered from a donor at least 40 years old with non-small cell lung cancer. The conserved cysteine and the conserved F or W are not part of the CDR3 here. The D gene is left open where the match is weak.

V: TRBV29-1
D: TRBD2
J: TRBJ2-1
CDR3: SVEDLGTSGVEQF

V: TRBV6-2/TRBV6-3
D: .
J: TRBJ2-1
CDR3: ASSKTHNEQF

V: TRBV6-1
D: TRBD1
J: TRBJ1-2
CDR3: ASSFRPGTGRGYT

V: TRBV4-1
D: .
J: TRBJ2-7
CDR3: ASSRLLGGYEQY

V: TRBV6-5
D: .
J: TRBJ2-1
CDR3: ASSYSTFYNEQF

V: TRBV30
D: TRBD1
J: TRBJ1-3
CDR3: AWSVSTGNGNTIY

V: TRBV28
D: TRBD2
J: TRBJ2-7
CDR3: ASSSSLAGGDEQY

V: TRBV19
D: .
J: TRBJ1-2
CDR3: ASSLQGLGYT

V: TRBV18
D: TRBD1
J: TRBJ2-1
CDR3: ASSPGGQGSKQF

V: TRBV5-6
D: .
J: TRBJ1-5
CDR3: ASSGRGNQPQH

V: TRBV7-2
D: .
J: TRBJ1-5
CDR3: ASNLAAGAHQPQH

V: TRBV5-1
D: TRBD2
J: TRBJ2-1
CDR3: ASSLAHRGEEQF

V: TRBV7-2
D: .
J: TRBJ1-2
CDR3: ASSLGGQGYT

V: TRBV3-1/TRBV3-2
D: .
J: TRBJ2-1
CDR3: ASSQDGGLAEQF

V: TRBV5-4
D: TRBD2
J: TRBJ2-3
CDR3: ASSPGLAQSTDTQY

V: TRBV3-1/TRBV3-2
D: TRBD1
J: TRBJ1-1
CDR3: ASSQERRDRGRRGNTEAF

V: TRBV27
D: TRBD1
J: TRBJ1-2
CDR3: ASSLQGANYGYT

V: TRBV9
D: .
J: TRBJ2-7
CDR3: ASSVGIRSYEQY

V: TRBV19
D: .
J: TRBJ1-5
CDR3: ASSNRVGSGDSNQPQH

V: TRBV3-1/TRBV3-2
D: TRBD1
J: TRBJ2-3
CDR3: ASSLGTGLDTQY

V: TRBV27
D: .
J: TRBJ2-1
CDR3: ASSLGGNEQF

V: TRBV25-1
D: .
J: TRBJ2-4
CDR3: ASSEGVTKNIQY

V: TRBV19
D: TRBD1
J: TRBJ2-3
CDR3: ASSGDSTGTQY

V: TRBV6-5
D: TRBD1
J: TRBJ1-1
CDR3: ASSQGAEAF

V: TRBV19
D: .
J: TRBJ1-5
CDR3: ASREDTGHSNQPQH

V: TRBV6-1
D: .
J: TRBJ1-2
CDR3: ASSEGHSNYGYT

V: TRBV2
D: .
J: TRBJ1-1
CDR3: ASSEQGSTEVF

V: TRBV2
D: TRBD1
J: TRBJ1-1
CDR3: ASSELRDRVTEAF

V: TRBV25-1
D: TRBD2
J: TRBJ2-1
CDR3: ASRGTGGAKF

V: TRBV21-1
D: .
J: TRBJ1-1
CDR3: AKPWGGVHMNTEAF

V: TRBV7-2
D: .
J: TRBJ1-1
CDR3: ASSLDRLNTEAF

V: TRBV28
D: .
J: TRBJ2-1
CDR3: ASSSGLFSSYNEQF

V: TRBV12-3/TRBV12-4
D: .
J: TRBJ1-4
CDR3: ASSLAGTEKLF

V: TRBV7-8
D: .
J: TRBJ1-5
CDR3: ASSLSSLGSNQPQH

V: TRBV2
D: .
J: TRBJ1-1
CDR3: ASSVRDGEAF